These 24 T cell receptor beta chains were all obtained from the same sample, sequenced in a study of T-cell memory formation after mild COVID-19 (dated by TCRdb to the early 2020s). The library relied on 5' RACE. This sample was sequenced with an Illumina NovaSeq 6000. Starting from the raw public reads, TCRdb applied fastp trimming at Q25, assembled clones with MiXCR and retained in-frame beta chains. All rows with the same CDR3 protein become a single entry with the most common DNA and genes. This sample comprises tens of thousands of distinct CDR3 sequences, approximately 13% of them detected only once. About 26% of the sample is held by the ten biggest clonotypes. The sample comprised PBMCs or a T cell subset sorted from them (not recorded which). These receptors were collected from an adult woman who had mild COVID-19 (a few samples of this study predate the infection). The sample titles of this study are shuffled in the database, so cell type and time point are left out; the donor was told from shared clones.

This CDR3 reads CASSQESGTRGETQYF. DNA for the CDR3: TGTGCCAGCAGCCAAGAGAGCGGGACTAGAGGAGAGACCCAGTACTTC. The chain is built from TRBV3-1 and TRBJ2-5; 8 nucleotides align to TRBD2. The CDR3 runs 16 residues. The germline V gene has CDR1 LGHDT and CDR2 YNNKEL (reference sequence). V lost 0 bases and J lost 4; bases outside the gene matches: 7.

This clonotype was found a few times. The CDR3 sequence: CASRRGLTSTDTQYF. For the CDR3, the DNA is TGTGCCAGCAGGCGGGGCCTAACGAGCACAGATACGCAGTATTTT. The chain links TRBV6-5 to TRBJ2-3; TRBD2 is a possible D gene (6 bases). The CDR3 covers 15 residues. V was shortened by 6 bases and J by 0 bases, with 13 bases between the two germline ends. Germline V CDR1 and CDR2: MNHEY, SVGAGI.

At least ten counts were recorded for this clonotype. V is TRBV12-3 or TRBV12-4 and J is TRBJ2-3; no firm D call. Trimming removed 2 bases from V and 5 bases from J, with 8 bases in between. The CDR3 extends over 13 amino acids. The CDR3 spells CASSLIGGDTQYF. The CDR3 DNA is TGTGCCAGCAGTTTAATCGGTGGAGATACGCAGTATTTT.

The chain uses TRBV4-1 and TRBJ2-1, with TRBD2 identical over 11 bases. V dropped 1 base and J dropped 1; count of bases not matched to a gene: 3. The CDR3 has 17 residues. The germline V gene has CDR1 MGHRA and CDR2 YSYEKL. The CDR3 is CASSQVSGGASYNEQFF. The DNA of the CDR3 is TGCGCCAGCAGCCAAGTTAGCGGGGGGGCGTCCTACAATGAGCAGTTCTTC.

The rearrangement links TRBV29-1 to TRBJ2-5; D is possibly TRBD2 (7 bases). Germline values: CDR1 SQVTM, CDR2 ANQGSEA. V dropped 6 bases and J dropped 0 bases, with 11 bases sitting between them. This CDR3 spans 13 amino acids. In nucleotides, the CDR3 is TGCAGCGTGGGGAGGGGGTACCAAGAGACCCAGTACTTC. Translation: CSVGRGYQETQYF.

This clonotype showed up just a few times. The chain links TRBV12-3 or TRBV12-4 to TRBJ2-1; TRBD2 matches 7 bases. This CDR3 contains 15 residues. With 6 bases clipped from V and 4 bases from J, the junction kept 9 bases outside the gene matches. The CDR3 sequence is CASSPPSGSYNEQFF. As DNA, the CDR3 is TGTGCCAGCAGCCCTCCTAGCGGATCTTACAATGAGCAGTTCTTC.

The V gene is TRBV28, the J gene TRBJ2-5; a possible D gene is TRBD2 (6 bases). Trimming left V 2 bases short and J 1 base short, with 17 bases between. In germline, CDR1 is MDHEN, CDR2 SYDVKM. This CDR3 has 17 amino acids. CDR3 bases: TGTGCCAGCAGTTTAGACCCCCCTGCGGGAAGCCAAGAGACCCAGTACTTC. Amino acids: CASSLDPPAGSQETQYF.

The chain carries TRBV29-1 and TRBJ1-1, with D uncertain. Looked up from germline, CDR1 is SQVTM and CDR2 is ANQGSEA. V gave up 5 bases and J gave up 1 base, with 14 bases separating them. This CDR3 is 14 amino acids long. The CDR3 loop is CSVLDDLRNTEAFF. The CDR3 DNA reads as TGCAGCGTTCTAGATGACCTGCGGAACACTGAAGCTTTCTTT. The full variable domain, completed using reference TRBV29-1 and TRBJ1-1, is SAVISQKPSRDICQRGTSLTIQCQVDSQVTMMFWYRQQPGQSLTLIATANQGSEATYESGFVIDKFPISRPNLTFSTLTVSNMSPEDSSIYLCSVLDDLRNTEAFFGQGTRLTVV.

The V call is TRBV12-3 or TRBV12-4, the J call TRBJ2-1; 13 nucleotides align to TRBD2. Losses at the gene ends were 6 bases for V and 4 bases for J; bases not matched to a gene: 3. CDR3 length equals 15 residues. The CDR3 sequence is CASRVLAGGYNEQFF. In DNA form, the CDR3 reads TGTGCCAGCAGAGTACTAGCGGGGGGGTACAATGAGCAGTTCTTC.

This clonotype was recorded a few times. The J gene is TRBJ2-2, the V gene TRBV7-9; unclear D gene. Germline V gene data show CDR1 as SEHNR and CDR2 as FQNEAQ (reference sequence). V lost 5 bases and J lost 10, with 14 bases in between. The CDR3 sequence is 13 residues long. CDR3 nucleotide sequence: TGTGCCAGCAGCCTCCCGTGGGCCGTGGAGCTGTTTTTT. It encodes CASSLPWAVELFF.

Here the CDR3 DNA reads TGTGCCAGCAGCTCGACAGCCTCCTCAGATACGCAGTATTTT. Translating it yields CASSSTASSDTQYF. The J gene is TRBJ2-3, the V gene TRBV7-9; D may be TRBD1 (5 bases). Per the germline V gene, CDR1 is SEHNR and CDR2 is FQNEAQ (reference sequence). The V end lost 4 bases, the J end lost 4 bases, and 12 bases lay between the germline ends. The CDR3 covers 14 residues. The whole variable domain, remainder taken from reference TRBV7-9 and TRBJ2-3, is DTGVSQNPRHKITKRGQNVTFRCDPISEHNRLYWYRQTLGQGPEFLTYFQNEAQLEKSRLLSDRFSAERPKGSFSTLEIQRTEQGDSAMYLCASSSTASSDTQYFGPGTRLTVL.

This clonotype was observed a handful of times. This rearrangement joins TRBV5-6 to TRBJ1-2, with a weak D call TRBD1 (5 bases). The V end lost 0 bases, the J end lost 8 bases, and 14 bases lay between the germline ends. Germline V gene data show CDR1 as SGHDT and CDR2 as YYEEEE. The CDR3 sequence is 14 residues long. The DNA of the CDR3 is TGTGCCAGCAGCTTGGGGACATCCGGAGGGGGCTACACCTTC. Its protein product is CASSLGTSGGGYTF.

The chain recombines TRBV4-2 with TRBJ2-6, with 8 bases that match TRBD1. The germline gives CDR1 LGHNA, CDR2 YNFKEQ. The CDR3 runs 20 residues. V gave up 0 bases and J gave up 2 bases; unmatched junction bases: 12. CDR3 DNA sequence: TGTGCCAGCAGCCAAGATATTAACAGGGGGAGAACGACTGGGGCCAACGTCCTGACTTTC. This gives the protein CASSQDINRGRTTGANVLTF.

The chain carries TRBV12-5 and TRBJ2-7; TRBD2 might be the D (6 bases). This CDR3 has 12 residues. Germline assignment: CDR1 LGHNT and CDR2 FRNRAP. V lost 6 bases to trimming and J lost 3 bases, with 9 bases between them. Written as DNA, the CDR3 is TGTGCTAGTGGCCCGGGAGACTACGAGCAGTACTTC. Translating it yields CASGPGDYEQYF.

This clonotype appeared a few times. This sequence joins TRBV4-1 and TRBJ1-4; D is possibly TRBD1 (6 bases). The V end lost 4 bases, the J end lost 4 bases, and 16 bases lay between the germline ends. CDR3 size: 16 residues. Per the germline V gene, CDR1 is MGHRA and CDR2 is YSYEKL. The DNA of the CDR3 is TGCGCCAGCAGCCTACGGTTGGGGGGGCTTAATGAAAAACTGTTTTTT. Its translation: CASSLRLGGLNEKLFF.

Many counts were recorded for this clonotype. The V gene is TRBV12-3 or TRBV12-4, the J gene TRBJ2-3; 7 bases line up with TRBD2. This CDR3 comprises 15 residues. The V and J ends lost 3 bases and 0 bases, in that order; junction bases with no gene match: 3. The CDR3, as DNA: TGTGCCAGCAGTTTGGCTAGCGGAAGCACAGATACGCAGTATTTT. This encodes CASSLASGSTDTQYF.

This clonotype was picked up a small number of times. The chain couples TRBV12-3 or TRBV12-4 to TRBJ2-7, with no clear D. V shed 6 bases and J shed 4 bases, with 10 bases lying between them. The CDR3 loop spans 12 amino acids. CDR3: CASSLDRYEQYF. The DNA of the CDR3 is TGTGCCAGCAGCCTCGACCGATACGAGCAGTACTTC.

This clonotype was picked up a small number of times. The rearrangement uses TRBV4-1 and TRBJ2-5; D tentatively fits TRBD1 or TRBD2 (5 bases each). The CDR3 has 16 residues. From germline, CDR1 is MGHRA and CDR2 YSYEKL. V gave up 1 base and J gave up 5 bases, with 17 bases separating them. The CDR3 DNA is TGCGCCAGCAGCCAAGGCGAAGAGGGGCCTTGGGAGACCCAGTACTTC. Translation: CASSQGEEGPWETQYF.

This clonotype was picked up a small number of times. The chain carries TRBV6-5 and TRBJ1-2; D perhaps matches TRBD1 (6 bases). This CDR3 contains 13 residues. The germline V gene encodes CDR1 MNHEY and CDR2 SVGAGI. The germline V and J ends were trimmed by 6 bases and 3 bases, with 11 bases remaining between them. The CDR3 DNA is TGTGCCAGCAGACGAGGGGGGGACTATGGCTACACCTTC. Translated: CASRRGGDYGYTF.

This clonotype was seen a few times. The chain couples TRBV4-1 to TRBJ2-3, with 11 nucleotides matching TRBD1. The CDR3 runs to 16 residues. The junction had 9 bases not matched to a gene; V was cut back by 4 bases and J by 6 bases. CDR1 is MGHRA, CDR2 YSYEKL, per germline. The CDR3: CASSLSWTGGGDTQYF. Written as DNA, the CDR3 is TGCGCCAGCAGCCTCTCCTGGACAGGGGGCGGGGATACGCAGTATTTT.

This clonotype was counted a few times. V gene TRBV14 combines with J gene TRBJ1-1; no reliable D call. The CDR3 contains 13 residues. The V and J ends lost 5 bases and 3 bases respectively, with 10 bases between them. Germline loops: CDR1 SGHDN, CDR2 FVKESK. CDR3 DNA: TGTGCCAGCAGCTCATGGGAGGACACTGAAGCTTTCTTT. It specifies CASSSWEDTEAFF.

The V call is TRBV10-3, the J call TRBJ2-1; either TRBD1 or TRBD2 may fit D (5 bases each). The CDR3 spans 15 residues. Trimming took off 4 bases at V and 5 bases at J, with 15 bases between the two ends. Germline loops: CDR1 ENHRY, CDR2 SYGVKD. The DNA for the CDR3 is TGTGCCATCAGTGGGGGGACGGTCAGTCACAATGAGCAGTTCTTC. Its translation: CAISGGTVSHNEQFF.

The sample holds a few counts of this clonotype. The chain links TRBV4-3 to TRBJ2-2; 10 bases map to TRBD2. The V gene end was trimmed by 0 bases and the J gene end by 6 bases; junction bases not matched to a gene: 4. CDR3 size: 16 residues. CDR1 is LGHNA and CDR2 is YSLEER in the germline V gene. For the CDR3, the DNA is TGCGCCAGCAGCCAAGATCCCCTAGCGGGAGCCGGGGAGCTGTTTTTT. It is translated as CASSQDPLAGAGELFF.

This clonotype was seen only a few times. V is TRBV7-9 and J is TRBJ2-7; D is possibly TRBD2 (5 bases). The CDR3 is 13 residues long. The V end lost 1 base, the J end lost 4 bases, and 8 bases lay between the germline ends. Germline V CDR1 and CDR2: SEHNR, FQNEAQ (reference sequence). Here the CDR3 DNA reads TGTGCCAGCAGCTTAGTGCCGGGGTACGAGCAGTACTTC. Translated, it gives CASSLVPGYEQYF. Full variable domain (outside the CDR3, taken from reference TRBV7-9 and TRBJ2-7): DTGVSQNPRHKITKRGQNVTFRCDPISEHNRLYWYRQTLGQGPEFLTYFQNEAQLEKSRLLSDRFSAERPKGSFSTLEIQRTEQGDSAMYLCASSLVPGYEQYFGPGTRLTVT.